Presented here are 26 T cell receptor beta chains from one specimen sequenced in a study of lymphopenia after photon versus proton radiotherapy. TCRdb's table, derived via immunoSEQ multiplex PCR, lists solely in-frame clones and lacks some. The repertoire consists of some 170,000 clones, with approximately 90% occurring once and the leading ten covering less than 6%. Specimen: peripheral blood, collected from a patient treated with photon-based radiotherapy. Receptor source: a man aged 45-65 years with gastric cancer.

This sequence joins TRBV27 and TRBJ1-1, with D possibly matching TRBD1 (5 bases). V was clipped by 2 bases and J by 1 base, with 14 bases between them. Germline V gives CDR1 MNHEY, CDR2 SMNVEV (reference sequence). This CDR3 has 16 residues. DNA for the CDR3: TGTGCCAGCAGTTTAATGCCCGGCGACAGGAACACTGAAGCTTTCTTT. This gives the protein CASSLMPGDRNTEAFF.

The V call is TRBV13, the J call TRBJ2-3, with D uncertain. The CDR3 totals 16 residues. The V gene lost 0 bases and the J gene lost 0 bases, with 10 bases spanning the gap. Germline loops: CDR1 PRHDT, CDR2 FYEKMQ (reference sequence). CDR3 bases: TGTGCCAGCAGCTTAGGTATGGGCGCTAGCACAGATACGCAGTATTTT. Its translation is CASSLGMGASTDTQYF.

In DNA form, the CDR3 reads TGCGCCAGCAGCTTGGAGGGACTGAGCATTCAGTACTTC. It is translated as CASSLEGLSIQYF. V usage is TRBV5-1 and J usage is TRBJ2-4, with D tentatively TRBD2 (6 bases). Trimming removed 0 bases from V and 9 bases from J, with 10 bases in between. CDR1 and CDR2 from the germline V gene are SGHRS and YFSETQ. The CDR3 spans 13 residues. Variable domain in full (rest from reference TRBV5-1 and TRBJ2-4): KAGVTQTPRYLIKTRGQQVTLSCSPISGHRSVSWYQQTPGQGLQFLFEYFSETQRNKGNFPGRFSGRQFSNSRSEMNVSTLELGDSALYLCASSLEGLSIQYFGAGTRLSVL.

J is TRBJ2-7 and V is TRBV10-1; D gene unclear. This CDR3 has 11 amino acids. Between the trimmed V and J ends, which lost 6 bases and 10 bases, there was a span of 13 bases. Germline V gene sequence: CDR1 WNHNN, CDR2 SYGVQD (reference sequence). The CDR3 protein is CASRPNFPQYF. The CDR3 DNA reads TGCGCCAGCAGACCTAATTTTCCCCAGTACTTC.

This rearrangement joins TRBV6-5 to TRBJ1-5, with D possibly being TRBD1 (5 bases). Trimming stripped 8 bases from V and 6 bases from J, with 17 bases between. The germline gives CDR1 MNHEY, CDR2 SVGAGI. This CDR3 has 14 amino acids. Written as DNA, the CDR3 is TGTGCCAGCGAAGTAGCGCGGGGCCTTCAGCCCCAGCATTTT. Its translation: CASEVARGLQPQHF.

The chain joins TRBV7-9 to TRBJ2-5; D perhaps matches TRBD2 (6 bases). The CDR3 runs to 18 residues. Germline V CDR1 and CDR2: SEHNR, FQNEAQ (reference sequence). The V gene lost 3 bases and the J gene lost 2 bases, with 22 bases spanning the gap. Written as DNA, the CDR3 is TGTGCCAGCAGCTTTGTTGGGTGGAGGGTCCCTATACAAGAGACCCAGTACTTC. Translated: CASSFVGWRVPIQETQYF. Full variable domain (outside the CDR3, taken from reference TRBV7-9 and TRBJ2-5): DTGVSQNPRHKITKRGQNVTFRCDPISEHNRLYWYRQTLGQGPEFLTYFQNEAQLEKSRLLSDRFSAERPKGSFSTLEIQRTEQGDSAMYLCASSFVGWRVPIQETQYFGPGTRLLVL.

The rearrangement joins TRBV2 to TRBJ1-5; TRBD1 matches at 10 bases. Germline V CDR1 and CDR2: SNHLY, FYNNEI. Germline trimming cut 5 bases from V and 2 bases from J; bases unmatched to any gene: 3. The CDR3 has 15 amino acids. The DNA for the CDR3 is TGTGCCAGCAGTCCCGGGACAGGGGGCAATCAGCCCCAGCATTTT. Protein product: CASSPGTGGNQPQHF.

The V gene is TRBV5-1, the J gene TRBJ2-1; TRBD2 agrees at 8 bases. This CDR3 is 14 amino acids long. Germline assignment: CDR1 SGHRS and CDR2 YFSETQ. V lost 5 bases, J lost 8 bases, and 9 bases stayed unmatched. CDR3 nucleotide sequence: TGCGCCAGCAGGCGCGGGGGGCGGGAGGATGAGCAGTTCTTC. Translated: CASRRGGREDEQFF. Full variable domain (remainder filled in from reference TRBV5-1 and TRBJ2-1): KAGVTQTPRYLIKTRGQQVTLSCSPISGHRSVSWYQQTPGQGLQFLFEYFSETQRNKGNFPGRFSGRQFSNSRSEMNVSTLELGDSALYLCASRRGGREDEQFFGPGTRLTVL.

The genes are TRBV2 and TRBJ1-4, with D perhaps TRBD1 (5 bases). Trimming stripped 6 bases from V and 8 bases from J, with 16 bases between. Germline-derived CDR1 and CDR2 are SNHLY and FYNNEI. This CDR3 contains 14 residues. CDR3 in amino acids: CASSRTSPREKLFF. CDR3 sequence (DNA): TGTGCCAGCAGCCGGACATCCCCGAGGGAAAAACTGTTTTTT.

The chain recombines TRBV5-6 with TRBJ2-5; D assignment may be TRBD1 or TRBD2 (5 bases each). V was trimmed by 2 bases and J by 4 bases, leaving 12 bases between them. The CDR3 is 14 residues long. CDR1 SGHDT and CDR2 YYEEEE come from the germline V gene. CDR3: CASSFARDLETQYF. In nucleotides, the CDR3 is TGTGCCAGCAGCTTCGCACGGGACCTAGAGACCCAGTACTTC.

CDR3 bases: TGTGCCGGGGGACAGGGGATAAATCAGCCCCAGCATTTT. It translates to CAGGQGINQPQHF. The V call is TRBV19, the J call TRBJ1-5, with 10 bases lining up with TRBD1. Germline loops: CDR1 LNHDA, CDR2 SQIVND (reference sequence). J lost 4 bases, V lost 11 bases, and 5 bases had no gene match. The CDR3 totals 13 residues.

The rearrangement uses TRBV6-6 and TRBJ2-7; TRBD1 matches 7 bases. J gave up 4 bases and V 6 bases, and 3 bases lay outside the gene matches. CDR3 size: 12 residues. Germline V CDR1 and CDR2: MNHNY, SVGAGI (reference sequence). The CDR3 region has the DNA TGTGCCAGCAGGGACAGGCTGTACGAGCAGTACTTC. Its translation: CASRDRLYEQYF.

The V and J genes are TRBV19 and TRBJ2-5; TRBD1 aligns across 7 bases. Germline V gives CDR1 LNHDA, CDR2 SQIVND (reference sequence). The J segment lost 3 bases and the V segment lost 8 bases, leaving 6 bases of the junction unmatched. This CDR3 contains 13 residues. In nucleotides, the CDR3 is TGTGCCAGTGGGCGAGACAGGGAAGAGACCCAGTACTTC. This sequence encodes CASGRDREETQYF.

The rearrangement links TRBV15 to TRBJ1-2, with D uncertain. The CDR3 sequence is 18 residues long. Trimming pared 0 bases from V and 4 bases from J, leaving 21 bases between. Germline assignment: CDR1 LNHNV and CDR2 YYDKDF (reference sequence). The CDR3 DNA reads TGTGCCACCAGCAGAGATAGCAGTACCGACAAAAAAATCTATGGCTACACCTTC. Amino acid sequence: CATSRDSSTDKKIYGYTF. Supplemented by reference TRBV15 and TRBJ1-2, the full variable domain reads DAMVIQNPRYQVTQFGKPVTLSCSQTLNHNVMYWYQQKSSQAPKLLFHYYDKDFNNEADTPDNFQSRRPNTSFCFLDIRSPGLGDTAMYLCATSRDSSTDKKIYGYTFGSGTRLTVV.

This chain connects TRBV19 to TRBJ2-3; unclear D gene. This CDR3 contains 15 residues. CDR1 and CDR2 (germline): LNHDA, SQIVND (reference sequence). The ends were cut back, 7 bases at V and 2 bases at J, with 16 bases in the middle. The CDR3 region has the DNA TGTGCCAGTAAAATTTCGGGCCAAACCACAGATACGCAGTATTTT. Its protein product is CASKISGQTTDTQYF.

The chain uses TRBV5-1 and TRBJ1-4, with 8 bases aligning to TRBD1. Trimming took 3 bases from V and 4 from J; bases not matched to a gene: 2. The germline V gene has CDR1 SGHRS and CDR2 YFSETQ. CDR3 size: 14 residues. In DNA form, the CDR3 reads TGCGCCAGCAGCTCGACAGGGGATAATGAAAAACTGTTTTTT. Translation gives CASSSTGDNEKLFF.

V usage is TRBV5-6 and J usage is TRBJ1-1; the match to TRBD1 covers 7 bases. Germline values: CDR1 SGHDT, CDR2 YYEEEE. This CDR3 spans 12 amino acids. The ends lost 4 bases at V and 11 bases at J; junction bases unmatched: 8. The CDR3 loop is CASSADRRRAFF. The CDR3 nucleotides read TGTGCCAGCAGCGCGGACAGGCGGCGGGCTTTCTTT. The full variable domain, in which reference TRBV5-6 and TRBJ1-1 provide the parts outside the CDR3, is DAGVTQSPTHLIKTRGQQVTLRCSPKSGHDTVSWYQQALGQGPQFIFQYYEEEERQRGNFPDRFSGHQFPNYSSELNVNALLLGDSALYLCASSADRRRAFFGQGTRLTVV.

The genes are TRBV19 and TRBJ1-5, with 10 positions matching TRBD1. Trimming at V came to 7 bases and at J to 6 bases, leaving 9 bases not matched to a gene. Germline V gene data show CDR1 as LNHDA and CDR2 as SQIVND (reference sequence). The CDR3 loop spans 15 amino acids. CDR3 sequence reads: CASMGGQGRGQPQHF. The CDR3 DNA sequence: TGTGCCAGTATGGGGGGACAGGGGAGGGGTCAGCCCCAGCATTTT.

The gene calls are TRBV5-1 and TRBJ2-2; 7 bases are a match to TRBD2. V gave up 4 bases and J gave up 0 bases; unmatched junction bases: 9. The CDR3 totals 17 residues. From germline, CDR1 is SGHRS and CDR2 YFSETQ. CDR3 residues: CASSLSGTTTNTGELFF. The DNA for the CDR3 is TGCGCCAGCAGCCTATCCGGGACTACTACGAACACCGGGGAGCTGTTTTTT.

CDR3 DNA sequence: TGCGCCAGCAGCCAAGATTTGCAGGGGCCTTGGTGGGAGCAGTACTTC. This codes for CASSQDLQGPWWEQYF. The rearrangement uses TRBV4-1 and TRBJ2-7; a weak D match, TRBD1 (6 bases). Germline V gives CDR1 MGHRA, CDR2 YSYEKL. Trimming cost V 0 bases and J 7 bases, with 19 bases left between them. This CDR3 contains 16 residues.

V gene TRBV5-1 combines with J gene TRBJ2-7, with D unclear. Germline V gene lookup returns CDR1 SGHRS and CDR2 YFSETQ. The CDR3 loop spans 16 amino acids. The V end lost 0 bases, the J end lost 3 bases, and 16 bases lay between the germline ends. In DNA form, the CDR3 reads TGCGCCAGCAGCTTGGTGGCAGCCGAGCCCCACTACGAGCAGTACTTC. Protein product: CASSLVAAEPHYEQYF.

This chain connects TRBV2 to TRBJ2-5; D uncertain. The germline CDR1 and CDR2 sequences are SNHLY and FYNNEI. V was cut by 7 bases and J by 5 bases, with 5 bases left in between. The CDR3 is made up of 10 amino acids. Here the CDR3 DNA reads TGTGCCAGCACCAGGGAGACCCAGTACTTC. The encoded protein is CASTRETQYF.

The V call is TRBV15, the J call TRBJ2-7; 14 bases fit TRBD2. CDR1 is LNHNV and CDR2 is YYDKDF in the germline V gene (reference sequence). Trimming cost V 9 bases and J 2 bases; bases outside gene matches: 3. The CDR3 is 14 amino acids. The CDR3 sequence: CATRLAGGTYEQYF. Here the CDR3 DNA reads TGTGCCACTCGACTAGCGGGAGGGACCTACGAGCAGTACTTC.

The V gene is TRBV7-2, the J gene TRBJ1-1, with D unresolved. Germline CDR1 and CDR2: SGHTA and FQGNSA. This CDR3 comprises 15 residues. V was shortened by 1 base and J by 0 bases, with 9 bases between the two germline ends. CDR3 sequence: CASSLEVQLNTEAFF. CDR3 DNA sequence: TGTGCCAGCAGCTTAGAGGTACAATTGAACACTGAAGCTTTCTTT.

The chain uses TRBV25-1 and TRBJ1-1, with 10 bases lining up with TRBD1. The J segment lost 4 bases and the V segment lost 1 base, leaving 6 bases of the junction unmatched. The CDR3 runs 16 residues. Germline lookup yields CDR1 MGHDK and CDR2 SYGVNS. The CDR3 region is CASSEWGRQGATEAFF. CDR3 DNA sequence: TGTGCCAGCAGTGAATGGGGGCGACAGGGGGCCACTGAAGCTTTCTTT.

The chain carries TRBV2 and TRBJ2-7; D remains unclear. The V end was cut by 7 bases, the J end by 2 bases, with 9 bases between. Germline V gene data show CDR1 as SNHLY and CDR2 as FYNNEI. The CDR3 has 12 residues. CDR3 sequence: CASTSLAYEQYF. The CDR3 region has the DNA TGTGCCAGCACTAGTCTAGCCTACGAGCAGTACTTC.